The 19 T cell receptor beta chains below were found in one sample sequenced in a study of control samples from healthy donors and cancer patients (dated by TCRdb to the early 2020s). The receptor library was made with the immunoSEQ multiplex PCR assay. Held by TCRdb, this immuneACCESS table contains in-frame sequences only and omits some clones. Under half of the omission traces to an unresolved V gene where checked; the cause of the rest is unknown. Here the sample has 90,000 to 100,000 clones; roughly four fifths occur a single time. The ten top clones hold roughly 2% of the sample. The sample was blood. These receptors were collected from a man aged 55 to 70 in good health.

The chain carries TRBV19 and TRBJ2-4, with D possibly TRBD1 on 6 matching bases. The ends were cut back, 5 bases at V and 7 bases at J, with 18 bases in the middle. This CDR3 contains 15 residues. Germline CDR1 LNHDA, CDR2 SQIVND (reference sequence). The CDR3: CASSPTGSQRNIQYF. The DNA for the CDR3 is TGTGCCAGTAGTCCGACAGGATCACAGCGGAACATTCAGTACTTC.

The gene calls are TRBV6-5 and TRBJ2-1; perhaps D is TRBD1 or TRBD2 (5 bases each). This CDR3 has 13 residues. The germline V and J ends were trimmed by 10 bases and 8 bases, with 18 bases remaining between them. The germline V gene has CDR1 MNHEY and CDR2 SVGAGI. CDR3 sequence (DNA): TGTGCCATCCCGGGACCGGCCTCCGATGAGCAGTTCTTC. Amino acid sequence: CAIPGPASDEQFF.

The chain employs TRBV20-1 and TRBJ2-7; 10 bases are shared with TRBD2. With 3 bases clipped from V and 4 bases from J, the junction kept 6 bases outside the gene matches. The CDR3 loop spans 14 amino acids. Germline V gene lookup returns CDR1 DFQATT and CDR2 SNEGSKA (reference sequence). This CDR3 is CSASRLAGLYEQYF. In nucleotides, the CDR3 is TGCAGTGCTAGTAGACTAGCGGGTTTGTACGAGCAGTACTTC.

V and J are TRBV3-1 (or the pseudogene TRBV3-2) and TRBJ2-3, with D possibly TRBD1 on 5 matching bases. Germline-derived CDR1 and CDR2 are LGHDT and YNNKEL (reference sequence). This CDR3 spans 16 amino acids. V lost 4 bases and J lost 1, with 15 bases in between. The chain's CDR3 is CASSPRRQGGTDTQYF. The CDR3 DNA is TGTGCCAGCAGCCCCCGAAGGCAGGGTGGCACAGATACGCAGTATTTT.

J is TRBJ2-3 and V is TRBV6-5; 10 nucleotides agree with TRBD1. V lost 6 bases, J lost 0 bases, and 3 bases stayed unmatched. This CDR3 is 15 amino acids long. Germline loops: CDR1 MNHEY, CDR2 SVGAGI. CDR3 DNA sequence: TGTGCCAGCAGGCGACAGGGGGCAAGCACAGATACGCAGTATTTT. Its protein is CASRRQGASTDTQYF.

V and J are TRBV5-4 and TRBJ1-1, with no clear D. The CDR3 consists of 20 residues. Germline V lookup: CDR1 SGHNT, CDR2 YYREEE (reference sequence). Trimming shortened V by 1 base and J by 4 bases, and 29 bases separated the two germline ends. The CDR3 protein is CASSLIGSSRPSSLSTEAFF. The CDR3 DNA is TGTGCCAGCAGCTTGATAGGCTCCAGCCGTCCCTCTAGCCTCTCCACTGAAGCTTTCTTT.

The chain has TRBV5-4 and TRBJ2-3; TRBD1 aligns across 8 bases. The V segment lost 4 bases and the J segment 4 bases; nucleotides outside the gene matches: 8. The CDR3 is made up of 15 amino acids. CDR1 is SGHNT and CDR2 is YYREEE in the germline V gene (reference sequence). The CDR3 reads CASSRRQGIADTQYF. Written as DNA, the CDR3 is TGTGCCAGCAGCCGGAGACAGGGGATAGCAGATACGCAGTATTTT.

This chain joins TRBV7-2 and TRBJ2-3; possible D gene TRBD2, 6 bases. Germline V gives CDR1 SGHTA, CDR2 FQGNSA. The CDR3 length is 14 residues. V lost 4 bases and J 6 bases, leaving 14 bases between the germline ends. The CDR3 here is CASSSEGIADTQYF. DNA for the CDR3: TGTGCCAGCAGCTCGGAGGGAATAGCGGATACGCAGTATTTT.

The chain has TRBV5-1 and TRBJ2-7, with D possibly matching TRBD1 (6 bases). Germline-derived CDR1 and CDR2 are SGHRS and YFSETQ. V was shortened by 4 bases and J by 1 base, with 24 bases between the two germline ends. This CDR3 spans 18 amino acids. CDR3 DNA: TGCGCCAGCAGCCTCCCCCAGCTTGGGCAGGGGTTTTCCTACGAGCAGTACTTC. Translation gives CASSLPQLGQGFSYEQYF.

J is TRBJ2-2 and V is TRBV5-4; TRBD2 agrees at 7 bases. CDR3 size: 17 residues. Germline CDR1 and CDR2: SGHNT and YYREEE (reference sequence). V lost 5 bases to trimming and J lost 5 bases; unmatched junction nucleotides: 15. The CDR3 reads CASSWEGTLGRTGELFF. The CDR3 DNA reads TGTGCCAGCAGTTGGGAGGGAACCCTCGGGAGGACCGGGGAGCTGTTTTTT.

The rearrangement joins TRBV28 to TRBJ1-2, with D unresolved. V lost 2 bases, J lost 8 bases, and 9 bases lay in between. The CDR3 totals 12 residues. Looked up from germline, CDR1 is MDHEN and CDR2 is SYDVKM. The DNA of the CDR3 is TGTGCCAGCAGTTTACGTCTCGGAGGCTACACCTTC. It is translated as CASSLRLGGYTF.

This clone was counted between two and nine times. The CDR3 DNA is TGTGCCACCAGTGATTTGCTACCCACCGGGGAGCTGTTTTTT. It specifies CATSDLLPTGELFF. The rearrangement uses TRBV24-1 and TRBJ2-2; D unclear. Germline V lookup: CDR1 KGHDR, CDR2 SFDVKD. This CDR3 has 14 residues. Trimming removed 0 bases from V and 4 bases from J, with 5 bases in between.

V and J are TRBV6-6 and TRBJ1-5, with TRBD1 identical over 7 bases. From germline, CDR1 is MNHNY and CDR2 SVGAGI (reference sequence). This CDR3 comprises 14 residues. Trimming took 2 bases from V and 5 from J; bases not matched to a gene: 3. The CDR3 coding sequence is TGTGCCAGCAGTTACGGGACAGTTTATCAGCCCCAGCATTTT. It is translated as CASSYGTVYQPQHF.

The genes are TRBV2 and TRBJ2-7; unclear D gene. The CDR3 has 12 amino acids. Looked up from germline, CDR1 is SNHLY and CDR2 is FYNNEI. V gave up 2 bases and J gave up 4 bases, with 6 bases separating them. The CDR3 nucleotides read TGTGCCAGCAGTGAATTAACTTACGAGCAGTACTTC. Translation gives CASSELTYEQYF. Combining the CDR3 with reference TRBV2 and TRBJ2-7 gives the whole variable domain EPEVTQTPSHQVTQMGQEVILRCVPISNHLYFYWYRQILGQKVEFLVSFYNNEISEKSEIFDDQFSVERPDGSNFTLKIRSTKLEDSAMYFCASSELTYEQYFGPGTRLTVT.

The chain employs TRBV13 and TRBJ2-2; 9 bases fit TRBD2. The germline V gene has CDR1 PRHDT and CDR2 FYEKMQ (reference sequence). Losses at the gene ends were 5 bases for V and 7 bases for J; bases not matched to a gene: 5. This CDR3 has 14 residues. The CDR3 sequence: CASSGRLADGELFF. DNA of the CDR3: TGTGCCAGCAGCGGGAGACTAGCGGACGGGGAGCTGTTTTTT.

V and J are TRBV29-1 and TRBJ2-2; D may match TRBD1 or TRBD2 (6 bases each). Trimming shortened V by 5 bases and J by 7 bases, and 11 bases separated the two germline ends. This CDR3 spans 12 amino acids. Per germline, CDR1 SQVTM and CDR2 ANQGSEA. In DNA, the CDR3 is TGCAGCGTTTTACAGGGAGGCGGGGAGCTGTTTTTT. As protein: CSVLQGGGELFF.

This clone was observed a few times. The chain recombines TRBV4-1 with TRBJ1-5; D unclear. V was pared by 9 bases and J by 7 bases, with 22 bases between. This CDR3 spans 15 amino acids. Germline V lookup: CDR1 MGHRA, CDR2 YSYEKL. The CDR3 protein is CASGLGDGRNQPQHF. The CDR3 nucleotides are TGCGCCAGTGGACTGGGTGACGGGAGAAACCAGCCCCAGCATTTT.

The chain employs TRBV5-5 and TRBJ2-1; possible D gene TRBD2, 5 bases. There are 16 residues in the CDR3. The V and J ends lost 4 bases and 0 bases respectively, with 14 bases between them. Germline CDR1 is SGHKS and CDR2 is YYEKEE (reference sequence). This chain's CDR3 is CASSRAPGSSYNEQFF. Written as DNA, the CDR3 is TGTGCCAGCAGCCGGGCCCCGGGGAGCTCCTACAATGAGCAGTTCTTC. Full variable domain (outside the CDR3, taken from reference TRBV5-5 and TRBJ2-1): DAGVTQSPTHLIKTRGQQVTLRCSPISGHKSVSWYQQVLGQGPQFIFQYYEKEERGRGNFPDRFSARQFPNYSSELNVNALLLGDSALYLCASSRAPGSSYNEQFFGPGTRLTVL.

The chain is built from TRBV6-5 and TRBJ1-1; weak D call: TRBD1 (6 bases). CDR1 and CDR2 from the germline V gene are MNHEY and SVGAGI. Trimming pared 4 bases from V and 0 bases from J, leaving 9 bases between. CDR3 length equals 14 residues. CDR3 bases: TGTGCCAGCAGTTTTGGACAGTTGAACACTGAAGCTTTCTTT. It specifies CASSFGQLNTEAFF.